This T cell receptor beta chain comes out of a study of CD8 T cells in ankylosing spondylitis. TCRdb re-analysed the 5' RACE reads in MiXCR, keeping a single row per CDR3 protein. The sample lists about 170,000 distinct CDR3 sequences; about 18% were seen once. Notes on the study in general: Disease-linked clones were CD8+ and relatively rare in peripheral blood. A TCR beta motif of eight highly homologous variants appeared characteristic of ankylosing spondylitis blood.

Trimming removed 5 bases from V and 1 base from J; junction bases left unmatched: 5. CDR3 length: 14 residues. The germline V gene encodes CDR1 DFQATT and CDR2 SNEGSKA (reference sequence). This clonotype was seen many times. Its matching antigen is unknown. The chain employs TRBV20-1 and TRBJ2-3; 8 nucleotides match TRBD1. The specimen was blood, either unsorted or a sorted T cell fraction (not recorded which). The sequence came from a male donor with ankylosing spondylitis or in good health (not recorded which). The CDR3 region is CSAPTGEGTDTQYF. In DNA form, the CDR3 reads TGCAGTGCTCCGACAGGGGAGGGCACAGATACGCAGTATTTT.